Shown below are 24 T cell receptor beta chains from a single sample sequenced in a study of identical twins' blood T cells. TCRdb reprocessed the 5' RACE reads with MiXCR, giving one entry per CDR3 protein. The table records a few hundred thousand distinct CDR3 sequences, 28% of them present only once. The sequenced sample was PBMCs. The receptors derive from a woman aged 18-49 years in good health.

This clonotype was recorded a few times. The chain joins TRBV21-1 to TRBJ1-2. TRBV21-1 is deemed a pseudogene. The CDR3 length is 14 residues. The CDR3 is CASSSGTEPYGYTF. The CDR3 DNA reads TGTGCCAGCAGCAGCGGGACGGAACCCTATGGCTACACCTTC.

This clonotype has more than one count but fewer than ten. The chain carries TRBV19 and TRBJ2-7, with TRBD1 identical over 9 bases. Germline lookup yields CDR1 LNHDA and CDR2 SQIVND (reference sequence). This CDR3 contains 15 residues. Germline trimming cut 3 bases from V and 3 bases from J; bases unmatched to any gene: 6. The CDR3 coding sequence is TGTGCCAGTAGTATTAAGACAGGGGGGATCTACGAGCAGTACTTC. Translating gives CASSIKTGGIYEQYF.

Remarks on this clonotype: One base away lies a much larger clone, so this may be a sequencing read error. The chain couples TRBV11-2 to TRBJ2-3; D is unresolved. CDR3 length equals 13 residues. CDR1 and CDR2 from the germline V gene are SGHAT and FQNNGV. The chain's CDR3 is CVSSLKATHTQYF. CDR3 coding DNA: TGTGTCAGCAGCTTGAAGGCCACCCATACGCAGTATTTT.

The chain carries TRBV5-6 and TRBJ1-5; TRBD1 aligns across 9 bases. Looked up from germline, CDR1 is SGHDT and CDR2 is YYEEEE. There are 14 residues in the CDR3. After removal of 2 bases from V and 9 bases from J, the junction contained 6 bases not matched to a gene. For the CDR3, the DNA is TGTGCCAGCAGCTTCGGGACAGGGCGGCCGCCCCAGCATTTT. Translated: CASSFGTGRPPQHF. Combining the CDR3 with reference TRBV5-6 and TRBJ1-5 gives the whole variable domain DAGVTQSPTHLIKTRGQQVTLRCSPKSGHDTVSWYQQALGQGPQFIFQYYEEEERQRGNFPDRFSGHQFPNYSSELNVNALLLGDSALYLCASSFGTGRPPQHFGDGTRLSIL.

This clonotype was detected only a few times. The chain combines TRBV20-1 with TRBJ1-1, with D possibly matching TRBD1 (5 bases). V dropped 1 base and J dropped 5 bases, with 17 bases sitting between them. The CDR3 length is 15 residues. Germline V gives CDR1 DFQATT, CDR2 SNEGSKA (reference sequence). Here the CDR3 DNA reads TGCAGTGCTAGAGGGAGGGGCTCCAAGGGGACTGAAGCTTTCTTT. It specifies CSARGRGSKGTEAFF.

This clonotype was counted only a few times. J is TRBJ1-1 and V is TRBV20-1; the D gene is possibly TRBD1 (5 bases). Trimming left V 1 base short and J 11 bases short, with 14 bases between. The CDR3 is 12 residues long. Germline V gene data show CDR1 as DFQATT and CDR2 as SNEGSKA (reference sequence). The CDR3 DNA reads TGCAGTGCTAGAGTGGGGCCGGGAAATGCTTTCTTT. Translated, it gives CSARVGPGNAFF.

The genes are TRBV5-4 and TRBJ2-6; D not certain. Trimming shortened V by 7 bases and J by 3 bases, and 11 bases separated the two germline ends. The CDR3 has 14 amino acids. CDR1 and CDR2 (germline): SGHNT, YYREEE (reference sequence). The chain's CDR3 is CASLQFGGANVLTF. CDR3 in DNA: TGTGCCAGCCTTCAATTTGGTGGGGCCAACGTCCTGACTTTC.

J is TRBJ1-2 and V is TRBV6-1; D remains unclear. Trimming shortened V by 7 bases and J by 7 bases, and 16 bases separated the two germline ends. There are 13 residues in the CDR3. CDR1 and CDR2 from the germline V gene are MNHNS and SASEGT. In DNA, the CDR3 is TGTGCCAGCACCTTACGGGGTTTAAGTGGCTACACCTTC. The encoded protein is CASTLRGLSGYTF.

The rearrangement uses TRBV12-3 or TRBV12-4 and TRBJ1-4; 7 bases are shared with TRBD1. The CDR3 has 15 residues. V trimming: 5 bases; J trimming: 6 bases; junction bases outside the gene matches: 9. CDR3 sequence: CASSPGTAAYEKLFF. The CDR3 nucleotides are TGTGCCAGCAGTCCGGGGACAGCCGCCTATGAAAAACTGTTTTTT.

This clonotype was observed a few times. CDR3 nucleotides: TGTGCCAGCAGAAGACCCGCCTCCTACAATGAGCAGTTCTTC. Encoded protein: CASRRPASYNEQFF. V usage is TRBV6-2 or TRBV6-3 and J usage is TRBJ2-1; D gene uncertain. CDR1 and CDR2 from the germline V gene are MNHEY and SVGEGT. The CDR3 totals 14 residues. Trimming shortened V by 6 bases and J by 0 bases, and 9 bases separated the two germline ends.

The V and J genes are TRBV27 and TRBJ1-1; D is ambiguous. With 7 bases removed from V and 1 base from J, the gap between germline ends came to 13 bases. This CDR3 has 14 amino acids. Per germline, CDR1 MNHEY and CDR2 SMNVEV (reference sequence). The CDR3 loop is CASTVGRANTEAFF. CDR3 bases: TGTGCCAGCACAGTGGGGAGGGCGAACACTGAAGCTTTCTTT.

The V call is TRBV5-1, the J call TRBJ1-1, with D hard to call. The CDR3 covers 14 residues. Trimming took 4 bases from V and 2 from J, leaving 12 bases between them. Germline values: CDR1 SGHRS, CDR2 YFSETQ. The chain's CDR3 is CASSPTGINTEAFF. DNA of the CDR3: TGCGCCAGCAGCCCGACGGGAATCAACACTGAAGCTTTCTTT. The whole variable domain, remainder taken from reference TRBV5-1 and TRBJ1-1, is KAGVTQTPRYLIKTRGQQVTLSCSPISGHRSVSWYQQTPGQGLQFLFEYFSETQRNKGNFPGRFSGRQFSNSRSEMNVSTLELGDSALYLCASSPTGINTEAFFGQGTRLTVV.

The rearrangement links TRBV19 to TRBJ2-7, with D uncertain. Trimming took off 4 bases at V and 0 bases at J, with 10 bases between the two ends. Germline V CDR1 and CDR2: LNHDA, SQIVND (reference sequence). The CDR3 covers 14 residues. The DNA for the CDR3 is TGTGCCAGTAGTAGGACGGCAGACTCCTACGAGCAGTACTTC. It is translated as CASSRTADSYEQYF.

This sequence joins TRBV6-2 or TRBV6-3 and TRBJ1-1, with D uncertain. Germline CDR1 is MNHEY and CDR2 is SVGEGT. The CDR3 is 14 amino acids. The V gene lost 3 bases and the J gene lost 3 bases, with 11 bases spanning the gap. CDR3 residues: CASSYQWLYTEAFF. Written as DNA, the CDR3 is TGTGCCAGCAGTTATCAATGGTTATACACTGAAGCTTTCTTT.

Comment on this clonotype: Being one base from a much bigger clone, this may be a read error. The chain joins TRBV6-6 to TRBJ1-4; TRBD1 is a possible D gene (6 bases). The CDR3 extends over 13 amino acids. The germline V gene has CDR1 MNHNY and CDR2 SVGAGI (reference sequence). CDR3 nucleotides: TGTGCCAACAGTACAGGGAATTGGGAAAAACTGTTTTTT. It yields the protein CANSTGNWEKLFF.

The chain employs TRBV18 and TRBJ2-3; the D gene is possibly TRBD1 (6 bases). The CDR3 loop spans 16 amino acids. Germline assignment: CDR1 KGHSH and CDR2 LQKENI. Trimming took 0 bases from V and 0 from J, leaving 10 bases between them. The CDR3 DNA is TGTGCCAGCTCACCACCGCAGGGGCTCAGCACAGATACGCAGTATTTT. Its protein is CASSPPQGLSTDTQYF.

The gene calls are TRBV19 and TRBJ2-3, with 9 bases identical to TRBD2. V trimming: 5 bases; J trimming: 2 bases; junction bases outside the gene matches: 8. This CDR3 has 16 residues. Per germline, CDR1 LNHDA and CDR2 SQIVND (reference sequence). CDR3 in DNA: TGTGCCAGTAGTTCAGTGACTAGCGGAGCCACAGATACGCAGTATTTT. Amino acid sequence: CASSSVTSGATDTQYF.

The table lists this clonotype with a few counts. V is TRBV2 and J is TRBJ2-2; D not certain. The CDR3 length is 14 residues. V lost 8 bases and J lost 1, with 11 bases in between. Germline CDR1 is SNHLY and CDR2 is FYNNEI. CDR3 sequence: CASQEAVNTGELFF. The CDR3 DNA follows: TGTGCCAGCCAAGAGGCAGTGAACACCGGGGAGCTGTTTTTT.

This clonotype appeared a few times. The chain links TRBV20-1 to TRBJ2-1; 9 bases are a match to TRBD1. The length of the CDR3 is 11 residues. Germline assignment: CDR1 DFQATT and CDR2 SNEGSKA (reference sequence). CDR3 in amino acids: CTADRGNEQFF. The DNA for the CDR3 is TGCACCGCGGACAGGGGCAATGAGCAGTTCTTC.

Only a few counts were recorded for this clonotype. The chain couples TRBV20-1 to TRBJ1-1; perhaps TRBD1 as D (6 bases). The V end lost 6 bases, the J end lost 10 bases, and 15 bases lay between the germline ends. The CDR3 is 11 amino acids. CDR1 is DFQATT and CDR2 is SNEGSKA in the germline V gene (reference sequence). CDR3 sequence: CSATIQGTAFF. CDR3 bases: TGCAGTGCCACCATACAGGGTACAGCTTTCTTT.

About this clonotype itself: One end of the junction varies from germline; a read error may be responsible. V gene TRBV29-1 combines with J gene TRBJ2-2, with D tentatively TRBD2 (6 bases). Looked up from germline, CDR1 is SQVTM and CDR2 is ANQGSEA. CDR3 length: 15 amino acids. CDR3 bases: TGCAGCGTTGATCGGCGGGGACCGAACGCCGGGGAGCTGTTTTTT. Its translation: CSVDRRGPNAGELFF.

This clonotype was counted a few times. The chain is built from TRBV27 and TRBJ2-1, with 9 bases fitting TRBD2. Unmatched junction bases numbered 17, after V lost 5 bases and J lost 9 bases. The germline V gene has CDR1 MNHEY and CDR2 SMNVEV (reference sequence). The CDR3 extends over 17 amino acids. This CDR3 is CASSPLWVSGRGTEQFF. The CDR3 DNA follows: TGTGCCAGCAGTCCACTATGGGTTAGCGGGAGAGGGACTGAGCAGTTCTTC.

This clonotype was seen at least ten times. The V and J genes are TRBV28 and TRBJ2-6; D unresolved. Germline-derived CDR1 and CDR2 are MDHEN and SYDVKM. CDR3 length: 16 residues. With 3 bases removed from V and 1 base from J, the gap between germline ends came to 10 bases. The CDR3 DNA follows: TGTGCCAGCAGTTTTGGTTCTGTATCTGGGGCCAACGTCCTGACTTTC. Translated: CASSFGSVSGANVLTF.

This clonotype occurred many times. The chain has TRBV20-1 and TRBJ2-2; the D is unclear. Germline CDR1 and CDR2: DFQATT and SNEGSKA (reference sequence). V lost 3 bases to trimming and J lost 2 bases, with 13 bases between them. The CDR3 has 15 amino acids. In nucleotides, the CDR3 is TGCAGTGCTAGTGATGTCACCCTAAACACCGGGGAGCTGTTTTTT. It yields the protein CSASDVTLNTGELFF.